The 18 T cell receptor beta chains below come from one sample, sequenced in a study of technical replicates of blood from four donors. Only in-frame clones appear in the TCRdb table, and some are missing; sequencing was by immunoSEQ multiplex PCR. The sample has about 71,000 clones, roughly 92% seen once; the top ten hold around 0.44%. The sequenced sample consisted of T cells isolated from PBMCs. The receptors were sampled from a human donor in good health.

The CDR3 DNA reads TGTGCCAGCAGTTTCCCCGGACAGTCCTACGAGCAGTACTTC. This sequence encodes CASSFPGQSYEQYF. The chain combines TRBV28 with TRBJ2-7, with D possibly being TRBD1 (6 bases). V was trimmed by 3 bases and J by 1 base, leaving 10 bases between them. CDR1 is MDHEN and CDR2 is SYDVKM in the germline V gene. The CDR3 length is 14 residues.

The chain's CDR3 is CASSELRTLRDTEAFF. The CDR3 region has the DNA TGTGCCAGCAGTGAATTACGGACCCTGAGGGACACTGAAGCTTTCTTT. This chain joins TRBV6-1 and TRBJ1-1; D remains ambiguous. The CDR3 extends over 16 amino acids. V gave up 2 bases and J gave up 3 bases, with 16 bases separating them. Germline lookup yields CDR1 MNHNS and CDR2 SASEGT.

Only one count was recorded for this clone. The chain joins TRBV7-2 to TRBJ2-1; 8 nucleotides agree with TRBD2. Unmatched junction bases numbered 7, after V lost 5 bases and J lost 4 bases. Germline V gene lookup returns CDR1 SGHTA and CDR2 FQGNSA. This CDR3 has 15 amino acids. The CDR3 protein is CASSPLAGKYNEQFF. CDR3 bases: TGTGCCAGCAGCCCCCTAGCGGGCAAATACAATGAGCAGTTCTTC. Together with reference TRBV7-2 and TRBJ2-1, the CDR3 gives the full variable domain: GAGVSQSPSNKVTEKGKDVELRCDPISGHTALYWYRQSLGQGLEFLIYFQGNSAPDKSGLPSDRFSAERTGGSVSTLTIQRTQQEDSAVYLCASSPLAGKYNEQFFGPGTRLTVL.

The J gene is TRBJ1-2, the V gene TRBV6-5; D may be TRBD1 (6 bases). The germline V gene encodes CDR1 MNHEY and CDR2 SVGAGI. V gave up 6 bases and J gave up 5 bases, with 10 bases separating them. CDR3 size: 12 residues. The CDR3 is CASSDRPYGYTF. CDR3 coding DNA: TGTGCCAGCAGCGACAGGCCTTATGGCTACACCTTC.

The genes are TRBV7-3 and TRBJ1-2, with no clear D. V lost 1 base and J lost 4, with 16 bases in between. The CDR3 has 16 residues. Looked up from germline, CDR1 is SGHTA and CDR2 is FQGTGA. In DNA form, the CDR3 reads TGTGCCAGCAGCTTAAGTCCCGGTGAGAGTCTCTATGGCTACACCTTC. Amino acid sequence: CASSLSPGESLYGYTF.

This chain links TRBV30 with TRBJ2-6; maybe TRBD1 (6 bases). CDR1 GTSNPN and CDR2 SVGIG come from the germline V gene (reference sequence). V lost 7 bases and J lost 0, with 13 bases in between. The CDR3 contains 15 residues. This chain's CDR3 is CASDSPYSGANVLTF. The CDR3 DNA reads TGTGCCTCGGACAGTCCTTACTCTGGGGCCAACGTCCTGACTTTC.

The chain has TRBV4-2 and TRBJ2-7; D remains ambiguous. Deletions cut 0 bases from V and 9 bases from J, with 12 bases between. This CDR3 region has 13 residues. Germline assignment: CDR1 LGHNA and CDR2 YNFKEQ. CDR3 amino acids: CASSQDKTPRQYF. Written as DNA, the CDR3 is TGTGCCAGCAGCCAAGATAAGACTCCGCGGCAGTACTTC.

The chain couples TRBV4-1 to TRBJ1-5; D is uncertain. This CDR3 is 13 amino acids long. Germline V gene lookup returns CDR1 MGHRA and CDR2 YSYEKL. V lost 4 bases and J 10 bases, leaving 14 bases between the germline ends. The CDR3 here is CASSLGAGSPQHF. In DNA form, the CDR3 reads TGCGCCAGCAGCCTTGGAGCCGGGAGCCCCCAGCATTTT.

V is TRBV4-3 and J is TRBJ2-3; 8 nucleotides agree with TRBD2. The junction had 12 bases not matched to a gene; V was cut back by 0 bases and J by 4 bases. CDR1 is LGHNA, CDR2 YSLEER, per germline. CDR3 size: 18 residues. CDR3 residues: CASSQDGEAGGSSDTQYF. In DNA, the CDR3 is TGCGCCAGCAGCCAAGATGGTGAGGCGGGAGGTTCATCAGATACGCAGTATTTT.

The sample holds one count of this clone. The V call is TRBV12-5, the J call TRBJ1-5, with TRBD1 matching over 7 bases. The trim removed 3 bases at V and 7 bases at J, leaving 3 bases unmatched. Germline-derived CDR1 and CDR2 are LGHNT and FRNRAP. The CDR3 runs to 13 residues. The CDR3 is CASGLGGYQPQHF. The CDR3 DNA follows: TGTGCTAGTGGTTTAGGGGGCTACCAGCCCCAGCATTTT.

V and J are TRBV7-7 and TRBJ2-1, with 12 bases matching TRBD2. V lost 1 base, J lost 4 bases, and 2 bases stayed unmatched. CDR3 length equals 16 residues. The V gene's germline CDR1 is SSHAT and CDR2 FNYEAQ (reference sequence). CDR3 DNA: TGTGCCAGCAGCTTAGAACTAGCGGGAGGTTACAATGAGCAGTTCTTC. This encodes CASSLELAGGYNEQFF.

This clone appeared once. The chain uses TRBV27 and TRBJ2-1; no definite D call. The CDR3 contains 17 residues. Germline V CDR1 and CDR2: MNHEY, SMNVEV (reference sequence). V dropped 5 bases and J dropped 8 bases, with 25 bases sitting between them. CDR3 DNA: TGTGCCAGCAGTCCCTCTATCGGGTCCTTATTTTTAGATGAGCAGTTCTTC. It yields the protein CASSPSIGSLFLDEQFF.

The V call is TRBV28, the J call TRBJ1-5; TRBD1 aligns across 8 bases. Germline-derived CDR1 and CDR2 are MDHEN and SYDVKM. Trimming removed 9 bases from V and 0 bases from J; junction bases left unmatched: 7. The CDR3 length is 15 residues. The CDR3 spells CASIRDRYSNQPQHF. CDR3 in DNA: TGTGCCAGTATCCGGGACAGGTATAGCAATCAGCCCCAGCATTTT.

CDR3 sequence: CASSSQGYEQYF. The CDR3 DNA sequence: TGTGCCAGCAGCTCCCAGGGGTACGAGCAGTACTTC. The chain links TRBV11-2 to TRBJ2-7; D is perhaps TRBD1 (6 bases). Deletions cut 4 bases from V and 4 bases from J, with 8 bases between. This CDR3 contains 12 residues. Germline CDR1 SGHAT, CDR2 FQNNGV.

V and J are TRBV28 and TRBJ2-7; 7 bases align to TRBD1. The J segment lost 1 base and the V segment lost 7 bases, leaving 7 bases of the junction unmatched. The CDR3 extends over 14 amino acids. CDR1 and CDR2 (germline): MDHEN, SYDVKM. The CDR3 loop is CASKHRGESYEQYF. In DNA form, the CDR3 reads TGTGCCAGCAAGCACAGGGGCGAGTCCTACGAGCAGTACTTC.

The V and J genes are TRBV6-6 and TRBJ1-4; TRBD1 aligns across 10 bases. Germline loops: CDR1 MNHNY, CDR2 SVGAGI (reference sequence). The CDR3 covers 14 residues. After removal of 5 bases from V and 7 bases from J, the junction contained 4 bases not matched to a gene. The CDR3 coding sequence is TGTGCCAGCAGTGCCGGACAGGGGGGTGAAAAACTGTTTTTT. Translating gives CASSAGQGGEKLFF.

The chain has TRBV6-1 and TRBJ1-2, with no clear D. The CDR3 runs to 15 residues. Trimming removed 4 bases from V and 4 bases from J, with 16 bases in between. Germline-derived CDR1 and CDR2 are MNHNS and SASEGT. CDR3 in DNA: TGTGCCAGCAGTGCGAGTGGAGAGCGCCCCTATGGCTACACCTTC. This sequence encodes CASSASGERPYGYTF.

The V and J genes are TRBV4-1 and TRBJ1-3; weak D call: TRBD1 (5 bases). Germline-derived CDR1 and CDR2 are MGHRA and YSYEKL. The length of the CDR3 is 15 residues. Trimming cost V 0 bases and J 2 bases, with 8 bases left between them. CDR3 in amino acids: CASSQDPRAGNTIYF. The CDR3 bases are TGCGCCAGCAGCCAAGATCCCAGGGCTGGAAACACCATATATTTT.